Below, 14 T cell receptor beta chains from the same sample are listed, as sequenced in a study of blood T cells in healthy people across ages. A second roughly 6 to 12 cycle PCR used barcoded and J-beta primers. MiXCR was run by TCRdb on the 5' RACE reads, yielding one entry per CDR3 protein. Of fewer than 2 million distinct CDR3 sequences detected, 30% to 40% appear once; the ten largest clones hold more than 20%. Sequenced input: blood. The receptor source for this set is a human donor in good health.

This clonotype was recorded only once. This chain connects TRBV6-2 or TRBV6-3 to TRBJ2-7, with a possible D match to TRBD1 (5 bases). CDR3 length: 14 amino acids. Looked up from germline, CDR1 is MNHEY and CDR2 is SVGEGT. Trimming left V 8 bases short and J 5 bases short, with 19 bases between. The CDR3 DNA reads TGTGCCAGCCACTCAGGGCAGGTACTGAACGAGCAGTACTTC. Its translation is CASHSGQVLNEQYF.

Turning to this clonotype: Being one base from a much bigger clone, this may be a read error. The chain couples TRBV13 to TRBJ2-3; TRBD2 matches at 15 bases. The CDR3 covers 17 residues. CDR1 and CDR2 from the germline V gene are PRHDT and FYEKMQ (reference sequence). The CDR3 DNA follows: TGTGCCAGCAGCGGACTAGCGGGGGGGGTTTCCACAGGTACGCAGTATTTT. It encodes CASSGLAGGVSTGTQYF.

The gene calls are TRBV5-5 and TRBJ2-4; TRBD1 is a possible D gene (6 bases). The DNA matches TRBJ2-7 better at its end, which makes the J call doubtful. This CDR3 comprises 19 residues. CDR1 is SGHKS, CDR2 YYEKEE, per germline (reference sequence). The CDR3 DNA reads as TGTGCCAGCTCCAGGGGATCGCAAGTGCCGGGACGGAGCCTCTACGAGCAGTACTTC. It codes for CASSRGSQVPGRSLYEQYF.

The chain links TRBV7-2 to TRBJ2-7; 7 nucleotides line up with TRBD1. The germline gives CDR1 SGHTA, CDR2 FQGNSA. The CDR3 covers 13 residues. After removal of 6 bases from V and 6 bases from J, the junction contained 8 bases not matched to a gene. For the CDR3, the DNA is TGTGCCAGCAGAAAACGACAGGGTGGCGAGCAGTACTTC. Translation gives CASRKRQGGEQYF.

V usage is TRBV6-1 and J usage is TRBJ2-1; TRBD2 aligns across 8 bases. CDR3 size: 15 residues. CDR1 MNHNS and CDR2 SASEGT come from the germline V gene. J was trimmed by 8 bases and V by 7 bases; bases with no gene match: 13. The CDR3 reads CASIYTGGAIDEQFF. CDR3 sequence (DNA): TGTGCCAGCATTTACACCGGGGGGGCCATCGATGAGCAGTTCTTC.

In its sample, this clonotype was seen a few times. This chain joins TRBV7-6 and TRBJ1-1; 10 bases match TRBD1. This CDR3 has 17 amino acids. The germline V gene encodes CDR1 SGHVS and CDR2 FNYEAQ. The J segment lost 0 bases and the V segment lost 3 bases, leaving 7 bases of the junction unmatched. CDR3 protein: CASSLAKTGGLNTEAFF. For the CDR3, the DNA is TGTGCCAGCAGCTTGGCTAAGACAGGGGGCTTGAACACTGAAGCTTTCTTT.

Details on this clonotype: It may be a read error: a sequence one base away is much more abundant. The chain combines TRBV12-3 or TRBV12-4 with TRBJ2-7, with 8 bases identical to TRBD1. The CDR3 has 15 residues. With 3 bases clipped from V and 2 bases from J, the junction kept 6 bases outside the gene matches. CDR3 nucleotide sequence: TGTGCCAGCAGTTTCCGGGACAGGTACACCTACGAGCAGTACTTC. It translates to CASSFRDRYTYEQYF.

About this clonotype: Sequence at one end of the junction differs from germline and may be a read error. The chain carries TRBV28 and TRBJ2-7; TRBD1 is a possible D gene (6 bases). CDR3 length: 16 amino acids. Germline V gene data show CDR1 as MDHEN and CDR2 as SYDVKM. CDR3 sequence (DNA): TGTACCAGCAGTTTCCAGGGGCTCAGGAGCTCCTACGAGCAGTACTTC. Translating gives CTSSFQGLRSSYEQYF.

The CDR3 loop is CASSRTVSNYGYTF. CDR3 nucleotides: TGTGCCAGCAGTCGGACAGTCTCTAACTATGGCTACACCTTC. The chain couples TRBV12-3 or TRBV12-4 to TRBJ1-2, with D tentatively TRBD1 (6 bases). Trimming stripped 5 bases from V and 0 bases from J, with 10 bases between. CDR3 length: 14 amino acids.

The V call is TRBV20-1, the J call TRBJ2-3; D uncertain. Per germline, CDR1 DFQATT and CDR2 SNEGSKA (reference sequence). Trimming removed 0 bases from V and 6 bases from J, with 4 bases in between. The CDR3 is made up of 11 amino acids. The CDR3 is CSARDLDTQYF. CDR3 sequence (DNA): TGCAGTGCTAGAGATCTGGATACGCAGTATTTT.

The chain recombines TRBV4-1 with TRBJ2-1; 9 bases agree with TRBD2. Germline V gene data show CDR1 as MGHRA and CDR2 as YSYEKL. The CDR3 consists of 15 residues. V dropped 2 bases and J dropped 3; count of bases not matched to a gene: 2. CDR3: CASSQSGGYYNEQFF. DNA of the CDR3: TGCGCCAGCAGCCAAAGCGGGGGGTACTACAATGAGCAGTTCTTC.

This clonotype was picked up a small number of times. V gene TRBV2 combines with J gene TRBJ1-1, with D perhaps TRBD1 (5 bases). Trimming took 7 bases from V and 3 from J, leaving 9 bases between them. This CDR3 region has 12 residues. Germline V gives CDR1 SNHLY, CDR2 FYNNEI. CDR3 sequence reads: CASISGYTEAFF. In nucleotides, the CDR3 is TGTGCCAGCATTTCAGGGTACACTGAAGCTTTCTTT.

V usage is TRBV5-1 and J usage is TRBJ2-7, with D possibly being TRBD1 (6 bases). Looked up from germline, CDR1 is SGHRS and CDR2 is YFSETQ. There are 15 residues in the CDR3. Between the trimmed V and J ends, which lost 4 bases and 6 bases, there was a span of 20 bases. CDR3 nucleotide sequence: TGCGCCAGCAGCATCTCCGGGACGCAGGGGCTCGAGCAGTACTTC. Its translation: CASSISGTQGLEQYF. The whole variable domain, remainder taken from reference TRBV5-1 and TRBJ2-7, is KAGVTQTPRYLIKTRGQQVTLSCSPISGHRSVSWYQQTPGQGLQFLFEYFSETQRNKGNFPGRFSGRQFSNSRSEMNVSTLELGDSALYLCASSISGTQGLEQYFGPGTRLTVT.

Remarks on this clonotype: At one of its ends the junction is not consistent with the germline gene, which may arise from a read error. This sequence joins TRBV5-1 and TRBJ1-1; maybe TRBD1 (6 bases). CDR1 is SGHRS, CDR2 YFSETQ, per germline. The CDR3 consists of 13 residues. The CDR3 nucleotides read TGCGCCAGCAGCTTTACAGGGAACACTCAAGCTTTCTTT. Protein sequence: CASSFTGNTQAFF.